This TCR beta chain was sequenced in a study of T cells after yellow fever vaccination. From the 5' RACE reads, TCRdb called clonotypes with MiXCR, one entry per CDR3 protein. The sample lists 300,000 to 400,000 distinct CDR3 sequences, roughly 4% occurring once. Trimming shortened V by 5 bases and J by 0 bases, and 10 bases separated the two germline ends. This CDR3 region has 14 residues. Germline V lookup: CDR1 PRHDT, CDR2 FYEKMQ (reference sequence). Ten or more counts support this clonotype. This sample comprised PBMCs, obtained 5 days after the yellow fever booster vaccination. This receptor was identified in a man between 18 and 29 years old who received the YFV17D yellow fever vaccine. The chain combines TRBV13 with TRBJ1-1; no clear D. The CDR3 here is CASSLWTVNTEAFF. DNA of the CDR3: TGTGCCAGCAGCCTATGGACGGTGAACACTGAAGCTTTCTTT.